The sequence of this T cell receptor (beta chain) was determined in a study of shared T cell receptors in the human thymus. CDR3 length: 15 amino acids. V lost 3 bases, J lost 5 bases, and 7 bases stayed unmatched. The germline gives CDR1 SGHTA, CDR2 FQGNSA. TCRdb keeps only in-frame clones here, not all; method: immunoSEQ multiplex PCR. The sample comprises over 350,000 clones, approximately 95% of which are singletons, and about 0.02% rests with the top ten. The rearrangement uses TRBV7-2 and TRBJ1-5; 7 bases map to TRBD1. The sample was thymocytes. The sequence derives from a human donor. The CDR3 region has the DNA TGTGCCAGCAGCTTTCTTGACAGGGACTATCAGCCCCAGCATTTT. This translates into CASSFLDRDYQPQHF.